This TCR beta chain was captured in a study of blood T cell repertoires in COVID-19. In the study overall: Both acute and convalescent COVID-19 samples were obtained from the United States, Italy and Spain. Sample material is recorded as cDNA or gDNA derived from T cells, B-cell-depleted T cells, or PBMCs.

Trimming cost V 1 base and J 4 bases, with 8 bases left between them. The CDR3 is made up of 14 amino acids. From germline, CDR1 is LGHDT and CDR2 YNNKEL (reference sequence). Source study methods: Reference gene primer amplification yielded estimated nucleated cell counts. The repertoire was sequenced with immunoSEQ multiplex PCR; TCRdb's copy has only in-frame clones and lacks some. V and J calls and clone size are given by that table; D and trimming were obtained from the DNA. Of about 200,000 clones listed, over 80% were seen once; the top ten hold 27%. The sequence derives from a middle-aged man with acute or convalescent COVID-19. Material for sequencing was peripheral blood. V gene TRBV3-1 (or the pseudogene TRBV3-2) combines with J gene TRBJ1-3; D is uncertain. CDR3 loop: CASSQAGTGNTIYF. The CDR3 DNA reads as TGTGCCAGCAGCCAAGCAGGTACAGGAAACACCATATATTTT.